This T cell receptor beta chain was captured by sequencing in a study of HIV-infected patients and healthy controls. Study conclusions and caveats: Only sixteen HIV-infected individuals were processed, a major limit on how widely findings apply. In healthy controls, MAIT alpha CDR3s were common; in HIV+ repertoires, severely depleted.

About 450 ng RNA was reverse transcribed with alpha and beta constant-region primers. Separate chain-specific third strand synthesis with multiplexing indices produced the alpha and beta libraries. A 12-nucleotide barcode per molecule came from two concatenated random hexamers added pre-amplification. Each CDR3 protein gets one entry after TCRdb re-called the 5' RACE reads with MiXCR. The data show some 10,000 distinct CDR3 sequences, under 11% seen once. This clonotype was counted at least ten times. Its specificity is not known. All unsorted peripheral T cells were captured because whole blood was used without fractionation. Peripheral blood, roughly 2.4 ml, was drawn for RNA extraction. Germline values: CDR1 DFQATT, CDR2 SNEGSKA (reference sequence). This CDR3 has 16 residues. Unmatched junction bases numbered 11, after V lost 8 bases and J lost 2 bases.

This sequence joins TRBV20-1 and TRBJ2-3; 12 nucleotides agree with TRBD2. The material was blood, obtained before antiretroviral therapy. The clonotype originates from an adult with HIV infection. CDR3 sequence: CSPSTSGGTYTDTQYF. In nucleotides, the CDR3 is TGCAGTCCCTCGACTAGCGGGGGCACGTACACAGATACGCAGTATTTT.